This T cell receptor (beta chain) originates from a study of blood T cell repertoires in COVID-19. Profiling relied on immunoSEQ multiplex PCR, and the TCRdb table lists in-frame clones only, not all of them. Here the sample spans around 210,000 clones, over 75% being singletons. Patients in Seattle were enrolled during active infection, then followed longitudinally. The length of the CDR3 is 15 residues. After removal of 3 bases from V and 1 base from J, the junction contained 8 bases not matched to a gene. The V gene's germline CDR1 is GTSNPN and CDR2 SVGIG (reference sequence). The chain recombines TRBV30 with TRBJ1-2, with 7 bases identical to TRBD1. The source of this sequence is a man between 45 and 60 years old with COVID-19, enrolled during active disease. Source material: peripheral blood. This CDR3 is CAWRGGQNFNYGYTF. CDR3 bases: TGTGCCTGGAGGGGGGGACAGAACTTTAACTATGGCTACACCTTC.